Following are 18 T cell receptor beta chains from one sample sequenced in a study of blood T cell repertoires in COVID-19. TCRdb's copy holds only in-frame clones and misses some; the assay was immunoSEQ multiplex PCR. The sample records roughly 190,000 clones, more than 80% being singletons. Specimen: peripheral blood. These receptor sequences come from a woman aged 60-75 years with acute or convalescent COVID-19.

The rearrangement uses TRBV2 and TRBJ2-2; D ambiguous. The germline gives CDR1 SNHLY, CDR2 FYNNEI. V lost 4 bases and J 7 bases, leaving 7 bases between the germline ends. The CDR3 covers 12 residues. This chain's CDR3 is CASSAEYGELFF. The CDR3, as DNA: TGTGCCAGCAGTGCAGAATACGGGGAGCTGTTTTTT.

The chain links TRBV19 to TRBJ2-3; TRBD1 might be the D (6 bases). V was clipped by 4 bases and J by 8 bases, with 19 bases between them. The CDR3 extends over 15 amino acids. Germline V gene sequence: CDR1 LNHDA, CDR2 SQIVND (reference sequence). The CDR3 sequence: CASSNNRVPRGTQYF. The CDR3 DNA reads TGTGCCAGTAGTAATAACAGGGTCCCCAGGGGTACGCAGTATTTT.

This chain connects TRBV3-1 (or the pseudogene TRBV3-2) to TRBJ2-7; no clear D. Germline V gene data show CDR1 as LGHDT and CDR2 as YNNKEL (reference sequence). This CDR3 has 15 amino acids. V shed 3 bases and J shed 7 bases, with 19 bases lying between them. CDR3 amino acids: CASSQGTSVVREQYF. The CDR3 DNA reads TGTGCCAGCAGCCAGGGCACAAGTGTGGTCAGAGAGCAGTACTTC.

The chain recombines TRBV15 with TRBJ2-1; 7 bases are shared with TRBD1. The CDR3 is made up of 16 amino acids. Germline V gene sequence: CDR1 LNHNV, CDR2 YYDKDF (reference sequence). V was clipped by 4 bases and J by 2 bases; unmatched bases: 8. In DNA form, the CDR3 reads TGTGCCACCAGCAACCCCCAGGGGGTTCCCTACAATGAGCAGTTCTTC. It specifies CATSNPQGVPYNEQFF.

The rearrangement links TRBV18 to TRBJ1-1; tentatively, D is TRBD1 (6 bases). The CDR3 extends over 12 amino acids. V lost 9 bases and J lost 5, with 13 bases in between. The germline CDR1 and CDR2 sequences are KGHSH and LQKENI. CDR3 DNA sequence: TGTGCCAGTAACAGGGAAGGTACTGAAGCTTTCTTT. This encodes CASNREGTEAFF.

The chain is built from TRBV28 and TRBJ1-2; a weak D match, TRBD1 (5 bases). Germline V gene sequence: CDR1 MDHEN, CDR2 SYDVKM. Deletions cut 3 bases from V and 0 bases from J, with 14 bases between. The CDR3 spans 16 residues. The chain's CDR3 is CASSFPQGEANYGYTF. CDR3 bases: TGTGCCAGCAGTTTCCCGCAGGGTGAGGCTAACTATGGCTACACCTTC.

The CDR3 region has the DNA TGTGCCAGCAGCCCCGCCCTAACCGGGGAGCTGTTTTTT. Its protein product is CASSPALTGELFF. The chain has TRBV7-6 and TRBJ2-2; D unresolved. The CDR3 spans 13 residues. Trimming left V 5 bases short and J 5 bases short, with 9 bases between. Germline V gene lookup returns CDR1 SGHVS and CDR2 FNYEAQ.

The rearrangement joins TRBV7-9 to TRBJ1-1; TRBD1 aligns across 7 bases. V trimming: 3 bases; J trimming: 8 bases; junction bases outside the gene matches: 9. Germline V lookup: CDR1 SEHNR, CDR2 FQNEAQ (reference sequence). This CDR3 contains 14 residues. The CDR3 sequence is CASSFPLQGSEAFF. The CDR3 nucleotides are TGTGCCAGCAGCTTTCCTTTACAGGGGAGCGAAGCTTTCTTT.

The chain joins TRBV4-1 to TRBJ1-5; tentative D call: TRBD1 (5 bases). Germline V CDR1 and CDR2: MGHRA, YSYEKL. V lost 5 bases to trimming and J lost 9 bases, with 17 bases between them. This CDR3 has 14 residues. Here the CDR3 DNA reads TGCGCCAGCAGCTTGCTAGGGACTTCAGGGCCCCAGCATTTT. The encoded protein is CASSLLGTSGPQHF.

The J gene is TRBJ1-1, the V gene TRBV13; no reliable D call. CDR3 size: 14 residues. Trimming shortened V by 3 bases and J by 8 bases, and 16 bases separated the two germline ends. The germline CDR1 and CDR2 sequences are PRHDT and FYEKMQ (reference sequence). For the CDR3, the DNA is TGTGCCAGCAGCTTCACGGGAGGGAGTGGGGAAGCTTTCTTT. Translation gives CASSFTGGSGEAFF.

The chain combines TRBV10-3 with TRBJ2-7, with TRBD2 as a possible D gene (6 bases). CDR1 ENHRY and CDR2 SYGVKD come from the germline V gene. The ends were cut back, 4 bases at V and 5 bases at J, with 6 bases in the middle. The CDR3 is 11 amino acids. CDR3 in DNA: TGTGCCATCAGTGGGGGGGACGAGCAGTACTTC. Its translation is CAISGGDEQYF.

The CDR3 region has the DNA TGCGCCAGCAGGAGGGACAGGGGGCCCTACGAGCAGTACTTC. Residues: CASRRDRGPYEQYF. The chain carries TRBV10-1 and TRBJ2-7, with TRBD1 identical over 12 bases. V lost 6 bases to trimming and J lost 2 bases; unmatched junction nucleotides: 2. CDR1 is WNHNN and CDR2 is SYGVQD in the germline V gene (reference sequence). The length of the CDR3 is 14 residues.

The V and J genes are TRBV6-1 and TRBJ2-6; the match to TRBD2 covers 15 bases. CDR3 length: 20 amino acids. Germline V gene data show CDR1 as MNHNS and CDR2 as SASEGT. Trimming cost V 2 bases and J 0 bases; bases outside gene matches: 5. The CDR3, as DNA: TGTGCCAGCAGTGAAATGGGACTAGCGGGAGGATTCTCTGGGGCCAACGTCCTGACTTTC. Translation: CASSEMGLAGGFSGANVLTF.

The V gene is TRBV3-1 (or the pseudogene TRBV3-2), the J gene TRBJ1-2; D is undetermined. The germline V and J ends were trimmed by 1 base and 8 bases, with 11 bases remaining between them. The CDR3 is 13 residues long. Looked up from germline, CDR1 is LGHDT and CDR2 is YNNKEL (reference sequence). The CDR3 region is CASSQATGSGYTF. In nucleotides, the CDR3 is TGTGCCAGCAGCCAAGCCACGGGGTCCGGCTACACCTTC.

The CDR3 nucleotides are TGTGCCACCAGTGATGCTAGAGCCCCAGAGACCCAGTACTTC. Protein sequence: CATSDARAPETQYF. V and J are TRBV24-1 and TRBJ2-5; D remains unclear. Germline V gives CDR1 KGHDR, CDR2 SFDVKD. The length of the CDR3 is 14 residues. Trimming shortened V by 3 bases and J by 4 bases, and 11 bases separated the two germline ends.

CDR3 DNA: TGTGCCAGCAGCGCCCTACCGGGAAGGCGGGATGAGCAGTTCTTC. It codes for CASSALPGRRDEQFF. V and J are TRBV7-2 and TRBJ2-1; possibly TRBD2 for D (5 bases). V lost 5 bases and J lost 8, with 19 bases in between. This CDR3 is 15 amino acids long. Germline V gene lookup returns CDR1 SGHTA and CDR2 FQGNSA. Combining the CDR3 with reference TRBV7-2 and TRBJ2-1 gives the whole variable domain GAGVSQSPSNKVTEKGKDVELRCDPISGHTALYWYRQSLGQGLEFLIYFQGNSAPDKSGLPSDRFSAERTGGSVSTLTIQRTQQEDSAVYLCASSALPGRRDEQFFGPGTRLTVL.

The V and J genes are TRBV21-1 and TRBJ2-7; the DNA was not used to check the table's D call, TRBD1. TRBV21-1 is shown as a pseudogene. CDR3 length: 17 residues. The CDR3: CASSKGRTGESSYEQYF. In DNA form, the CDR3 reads TGTGCCAGCAGCAAAGGGAGGACAGGCGAGAGCTCCTACGAGCAGTACTTC.

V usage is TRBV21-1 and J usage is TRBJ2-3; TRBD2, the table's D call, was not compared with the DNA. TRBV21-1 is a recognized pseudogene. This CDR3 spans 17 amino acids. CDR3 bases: TGTGCCAGCAGATTCGGGGGACTAGCGGCTTTCACAGATACGCAGTATTTT. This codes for CASRFGGLAAFTDTQYF.